This T cell receptor beta chain was found in a study of CD4 T cells in relation to SARS-CoV-2 and coronaviruses. General study points: Compared with monoreactive clones, crossreactive clones showed significantly weaker SARS-CoV-2 expansion. Roughly 69% of donors had memory CD4+ clonotypes crossrecognizing SARS-CoV-2 and common cold coronavirus spike.

This clone was recorded only once. Its antigen is unidentified. Unexposed donor CD4+ T cells date from about 2011-2018, before the COVID-19 pandemic. V lost 4 bases to trimming and J lost 2 bases; unmatched junction nucleotides: 7. Germline V gene sequence: CDR1 KGHSH, CDR2 LQKENI. The CDR3 is 16 residues long. The table came from immunoSEQ multiplex PCR; TCRdb's copy has only in-frame clones and leaves some out. The data show about 65,000 clones, about 87% seen once. V usage is TRBV18 and J usage is TRBJ1-5, with 8 positions matching TRBD1. This TCR derives from a human donor in good health. The sequencing input was memory CD4+ T cells from PBMCs. The CDR3 is CASSLGQAYGNQPQHF. The CDR3 coding sequence is TGTGCCAGCTCACTGGGACAGGCGTATGGCAATCAGCCCCAGCATTTT. Using reference TRBV18 and TRBJ1-5 for the parts outside the CDR3, the full variable domain is NAGVMQNPRHLVRRRGQEARLRCSPMKGHSHVYWYRQLPEEGLKFMVYLQKENIIDESGMPKERFSAEFPKEGPSILRIQQVVRGDSAAYFCASSLGQAYGNQPQHFGDGTRLSIL.